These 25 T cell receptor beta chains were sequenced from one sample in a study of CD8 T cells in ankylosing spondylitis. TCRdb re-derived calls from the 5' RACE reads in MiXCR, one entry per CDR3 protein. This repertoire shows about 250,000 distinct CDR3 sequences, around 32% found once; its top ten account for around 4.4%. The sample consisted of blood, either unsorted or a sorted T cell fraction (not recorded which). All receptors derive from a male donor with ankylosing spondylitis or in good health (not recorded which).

CDR3: CASSARITYNEQFF. The CDR3 bases are TGTGCCAGCAGCGCACGGATAACTTACAATGAGCAGTTCTTC. The rearrangement uses TRBV9 and TRBJ2-1; D ambiguous. In germline, CDR1 is SGDLS, CDR2 YYNGEE. The V and J ends lost 3 bases and 4 bases respectively, with 11 bases between them. The CDR3 has 14 amino acids.

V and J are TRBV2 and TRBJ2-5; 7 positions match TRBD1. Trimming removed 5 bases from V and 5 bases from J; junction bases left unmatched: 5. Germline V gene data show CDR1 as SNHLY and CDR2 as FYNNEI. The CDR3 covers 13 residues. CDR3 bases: TGTGCCAGCAGTCACAGGGGACGGGAGACCCAGTACTTC. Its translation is CASSHRGRETQYF. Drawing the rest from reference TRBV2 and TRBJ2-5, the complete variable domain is EPEVTQTPSHQVTQMGQEVILRCVPISNHLYFYWYRQILGQKVEFLVSFYNNEISEKSEIFDDQFSVERPDGSNFTLKIRSTKLEDSAMYFCASSHRGRETQYFGPGTRLLVL.

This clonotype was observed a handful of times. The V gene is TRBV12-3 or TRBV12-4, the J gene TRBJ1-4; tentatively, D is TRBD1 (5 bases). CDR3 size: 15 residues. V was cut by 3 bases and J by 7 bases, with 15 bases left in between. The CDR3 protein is CASSFSTVGFEKLFF. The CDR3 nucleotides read TGTGCCAGCAGTTTTTCGACAGTGGGTTTTGAAAAACTGTTTTTT.

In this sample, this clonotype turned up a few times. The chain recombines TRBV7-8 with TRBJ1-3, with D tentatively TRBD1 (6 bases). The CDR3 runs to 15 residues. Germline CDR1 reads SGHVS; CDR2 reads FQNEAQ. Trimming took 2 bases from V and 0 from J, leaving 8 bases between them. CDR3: CASSLRGHSGNTIYF. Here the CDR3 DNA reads TGTGCCAGCAGCTTACGGGGGCACTCTGGAAACACCATATATTTT.

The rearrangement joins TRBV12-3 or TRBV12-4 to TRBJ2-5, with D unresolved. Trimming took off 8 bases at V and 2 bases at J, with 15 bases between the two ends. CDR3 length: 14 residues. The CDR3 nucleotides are TGTGCCAGCCGATGGGCGAGTCGGCAAGAGACCCAGTACTTC. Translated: CASRWASRQETQYF.

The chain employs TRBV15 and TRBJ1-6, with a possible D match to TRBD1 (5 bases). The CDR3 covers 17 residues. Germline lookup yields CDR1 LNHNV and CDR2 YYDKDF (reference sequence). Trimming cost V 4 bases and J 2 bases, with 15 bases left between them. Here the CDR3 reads CATSNDLGLPYNSPLHF. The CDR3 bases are TGTGCCACCAGCAACGACTTGGGACTGCCCTATAATTCACCCCTCCACTTT.

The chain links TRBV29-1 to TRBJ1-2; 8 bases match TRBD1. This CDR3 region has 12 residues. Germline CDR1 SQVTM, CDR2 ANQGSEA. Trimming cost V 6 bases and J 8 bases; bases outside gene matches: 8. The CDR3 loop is CSVADRVGGYTF. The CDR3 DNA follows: TGCAGCGTCGCGGACAGGGTCGGGGGCTACACCTTC.

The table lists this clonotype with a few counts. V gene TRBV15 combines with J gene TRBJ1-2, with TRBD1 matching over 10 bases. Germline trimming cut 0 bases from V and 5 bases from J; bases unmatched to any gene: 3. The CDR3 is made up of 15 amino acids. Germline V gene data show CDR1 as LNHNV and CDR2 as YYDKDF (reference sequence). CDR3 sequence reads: CATSREGTGEYGYTF. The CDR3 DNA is TGTGCCACCAGCAGAGAAGGGACAGGGGAATATGGCTACACCTTC.

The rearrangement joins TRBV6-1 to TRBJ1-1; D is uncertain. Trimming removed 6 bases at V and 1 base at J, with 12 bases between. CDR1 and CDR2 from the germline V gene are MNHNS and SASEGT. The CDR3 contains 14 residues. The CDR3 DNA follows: TGTGCCAGCAGCCTCGGGAGCCGGAACACTGAAGCTTTCTTT. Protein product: CASSLGSRNTEAFF.

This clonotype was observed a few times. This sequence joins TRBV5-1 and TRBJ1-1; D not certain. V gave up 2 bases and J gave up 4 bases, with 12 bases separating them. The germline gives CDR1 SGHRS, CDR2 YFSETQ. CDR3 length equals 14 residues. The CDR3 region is CASSLGPSSTEAFF. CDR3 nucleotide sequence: TGCGCCAGCAGCTTAGGACCTTCGAGCACTGAAGCTTTCTTT.

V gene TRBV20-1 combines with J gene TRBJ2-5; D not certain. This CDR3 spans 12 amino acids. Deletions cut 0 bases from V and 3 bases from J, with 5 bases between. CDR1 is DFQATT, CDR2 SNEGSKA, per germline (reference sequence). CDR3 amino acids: CSARDMKETQYF. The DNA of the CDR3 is TGCAGTGCTAGAGATATGAAAGAGACCCAGTACTTC.

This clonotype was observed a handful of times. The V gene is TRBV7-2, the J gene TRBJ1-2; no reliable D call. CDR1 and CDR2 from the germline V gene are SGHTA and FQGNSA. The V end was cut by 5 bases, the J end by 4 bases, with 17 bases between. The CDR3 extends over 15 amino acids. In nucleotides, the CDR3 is TGTGCCAGCAGCCCGAGGGCGGGTTCGGGCTATGGCTACACCTTC. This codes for CASSPRAGSGYGYTF.

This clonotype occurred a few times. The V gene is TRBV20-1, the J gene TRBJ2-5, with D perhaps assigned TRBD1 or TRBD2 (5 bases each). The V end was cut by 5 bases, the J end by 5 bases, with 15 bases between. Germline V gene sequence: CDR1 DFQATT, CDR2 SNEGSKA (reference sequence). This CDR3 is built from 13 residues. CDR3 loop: CSASEGLLETQYF. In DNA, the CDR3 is TGCAGTGCTTCAGAGGGGTTATTGGAGACCCAGTACTTC.

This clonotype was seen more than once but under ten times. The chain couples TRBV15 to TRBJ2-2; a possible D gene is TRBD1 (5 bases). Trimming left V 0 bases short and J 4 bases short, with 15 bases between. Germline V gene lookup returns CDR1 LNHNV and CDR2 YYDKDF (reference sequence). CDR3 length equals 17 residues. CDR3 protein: CATSRESWTQRTGELFF. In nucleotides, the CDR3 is TGTGCCACCAGCAGAGAATCCTGGACACAACGCACCGGGGAGCTGTTTTTT.

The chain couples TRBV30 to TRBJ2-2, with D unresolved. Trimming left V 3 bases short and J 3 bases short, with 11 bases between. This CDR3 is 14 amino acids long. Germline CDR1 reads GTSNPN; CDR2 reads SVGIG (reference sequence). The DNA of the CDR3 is TGTGCCTGGAGAAAAGGTGTGCACACCGGGGAGCTGTTTTTT. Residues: CAWRKGVHTGELFF.

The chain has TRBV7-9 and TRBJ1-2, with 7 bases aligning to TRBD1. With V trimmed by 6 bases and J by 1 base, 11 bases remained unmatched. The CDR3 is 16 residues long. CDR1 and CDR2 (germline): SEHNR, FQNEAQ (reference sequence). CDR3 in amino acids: CASSTRQGSSNYGYTF. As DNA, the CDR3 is TGTGCCAGCAGTACCCGACAGGGATCGAGTAACTATGGCTACACCTTC. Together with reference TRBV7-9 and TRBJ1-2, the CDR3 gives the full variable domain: DTGVSQNPRHKITKRGQNVTFRCDPISEHNRLYWYRQTLGQGPEFLTYFQNEAQLEKSRLLSDRFSAERPKGSFSTLEIQRTEQGDSAMYLCASSTRQGSSNYGYTFGSGTRLTVV.

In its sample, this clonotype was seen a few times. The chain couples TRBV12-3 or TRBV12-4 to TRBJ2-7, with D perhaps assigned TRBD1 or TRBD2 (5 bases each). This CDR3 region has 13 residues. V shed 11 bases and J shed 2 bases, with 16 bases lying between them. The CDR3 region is CACLGTATYEQYF. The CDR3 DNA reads TGTGCCTGCCTTGGGACGGCCACCTACGAGCAGTACTTC.

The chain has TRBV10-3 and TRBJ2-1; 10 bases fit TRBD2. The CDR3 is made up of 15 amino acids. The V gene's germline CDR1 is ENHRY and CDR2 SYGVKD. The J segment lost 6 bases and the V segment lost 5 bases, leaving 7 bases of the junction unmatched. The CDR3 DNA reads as TGTGCCATCAGTACAGCGGGGGGGCCAAGCAATGAGCAGTTCTTC. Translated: CAISTAGGPSNEQFF.

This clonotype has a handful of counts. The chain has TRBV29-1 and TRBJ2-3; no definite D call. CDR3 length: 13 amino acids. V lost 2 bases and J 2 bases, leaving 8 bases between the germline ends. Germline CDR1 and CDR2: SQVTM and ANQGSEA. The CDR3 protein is CSVETLHTDTQYF. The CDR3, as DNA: TGCAGCGTTGAAACCCTCCACACAGATACGCAGTATTTT.

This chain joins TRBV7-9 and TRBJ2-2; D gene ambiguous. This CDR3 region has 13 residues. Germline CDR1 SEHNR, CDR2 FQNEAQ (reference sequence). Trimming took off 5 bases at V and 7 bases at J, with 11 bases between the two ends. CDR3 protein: CASSLGPSGELFF. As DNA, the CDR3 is TGTGCCAGCAGCCTCGGACCTAGCGGGGAGCTGTTTTTT.

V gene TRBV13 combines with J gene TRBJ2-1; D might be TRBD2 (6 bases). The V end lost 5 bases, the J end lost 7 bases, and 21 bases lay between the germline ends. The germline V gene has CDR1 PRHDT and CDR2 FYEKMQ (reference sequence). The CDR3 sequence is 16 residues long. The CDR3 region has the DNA TGTGCCAGCAGCCCGGGAGCGGCAGGCCCCGGTAATGAGCAGTTCTTC. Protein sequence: CASSPGAAGPGNEQFF.

CDR3 bases: TGCAGCGTTGATAGGGGCCGTTTCACAGATACGCAGTATTTT. Its translation is CSVDRGRFTDTQYF. The genes are TRBV29-1 and TRBJ2-3, with D maybe TRBD1 (5 bases). The CDR3 is made up of 14 amino acids. The V end lost 3 bases, the J end lost 2 bases, and 12 bases lay between the germline ends. Per germline, CDR1 SQVTM and CDR2 ANQGSEA.

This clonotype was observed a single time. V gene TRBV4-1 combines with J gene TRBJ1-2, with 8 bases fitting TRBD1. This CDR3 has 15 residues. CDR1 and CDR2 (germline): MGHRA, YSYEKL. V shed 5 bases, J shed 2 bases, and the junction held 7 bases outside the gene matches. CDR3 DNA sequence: TGCGCCAGCAGCTTCCGGACAGGGCCAAACTATGGCTACACCTTC. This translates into CASSFRTGPNYGYTF.

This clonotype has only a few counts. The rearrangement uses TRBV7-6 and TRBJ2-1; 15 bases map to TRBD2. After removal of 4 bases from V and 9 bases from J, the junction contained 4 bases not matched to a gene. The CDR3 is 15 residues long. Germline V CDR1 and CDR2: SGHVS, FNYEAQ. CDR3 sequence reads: CASSSGTSGGSEQFF. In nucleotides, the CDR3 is TGTGCCAGCAGCTCCGGGACTAGCGGGGGGAGTGAGCAGTTCTTC.

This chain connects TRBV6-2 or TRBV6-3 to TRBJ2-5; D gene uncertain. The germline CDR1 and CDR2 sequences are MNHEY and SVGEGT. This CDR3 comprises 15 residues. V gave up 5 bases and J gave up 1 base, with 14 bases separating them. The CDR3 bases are TGTGCCAGCAGTCACACAACAGCCGTCCAAGAGACCCAGTACTTC. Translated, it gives CASSHTTAVQETQYF.